This TCR beta chain derives from a study of shared clonotypes between healthy human individuals. The germline gives CDR1 ENHRY, CDR2 SYGVKD. V lost 2 bases to trimming and J lost 5 bases; unmatched junction nucleotides: 7. The CDR3 spans 16 residues. Profiled with immunoSEQ multiplex PCR; TCRdb holds only in-frame clones, not every one. The sample carries about 1 million clones, roughly 75% recorded once. The specimen sequenced was memory CD4+ T cells sorted from blood. Subset meaning: CD45RA-negative fraction. The J gene is TRBJ2-5, the V gene TRBV10-3, with 11 positions matching TRBD2. The TCR comes from a man between 18 and 29 years old in good health. CDR3 in amino acids: CAISERLAGGGETQYF. CDR3 in DNA: TGTGCCATCAGTGAGCGCCTAGCGGGAGGTGGGGAGACCCAGTACTTC.